Presented here are 8 T cell receptor beta chains from one specimen sequenced in a study of relationships among human T cell subsets. From mRNA, alpha and beta CDR3 regions were amplified using semiquantitative ARM-PCR. Exponential amplification used communal superprimers after tagged nested gene-specific primers in ARM-PCR. TCRdb used MiXCR to reprocess the multiplex PCR reads, holding one entry per CDR3 protein. The data contain some 14,000 distinct CDR3 sequences, about 60% of them singletons. Regulatory T cells were selected from positively selected CD4+ cells using anti-CD25 beads. The sequencing sample was made of Tregs sorted from blood. Receptors originate from a man aged 35 to 55 in good health.

This clonotype has a handful of counts. V usage is TRBV5-1 and J usage is TRBJ2-5, with 11 positions matching TRBD1. CDR1 and CDR2 (germline): SGHRS, YFSETQ. The CDR3 runs to 15 residues. Trimming cost V 4 bases and J 1 base; bases outside gene matches: 3. The CDR3 DNA follows: TGCGCCAGCAGCCCGGGGACAGGGGGCCAAGAGACCCAGTACTTC. This sequence encodes CASSPGTGGQETQYF.

This clonotype came up a few times. The J gene is TRBJ2-5, the V gene TRBV12-3 or TRBV12-4; D may be TRBD1 (5 bases). The V and J ends lost 7 bases and 2 bases respectively, with 14 bases between them. The CDR3 loop spans 14 amino acids. The CDR3 bases are TGTGCCAGCAATGACAGCGATGGTCAAGAGACCCAGTACTTC. Protein product: CASNDSDGQETQYF.

This rearrangement joins TRBV5-1 to TRBJ2-1, with TRBD2 as a possible D gene (6 bases). This CDR3 has 14 amino acids. CDR1 and CDR2 from the germline V gene are SGHRS and YFSETQ. V was pared by 1 base and J by 8 bases, with 13 bases between. DNA for the CDR3: TGCGCCAGCAGCTTGAAGCCCGGAGGGGATGAGCAGTTCTTC. Encoded protein: CASSLKPGGDEQFF.

This clonotype has just a few counts. The germline gene is not matched at one end of the junction; a read error may be the cause. The chain recombines TRBV7-7 with TRBJ2-5; 8 bases align to TRBD2. Germline CDR1 reads SSHAT; CDR2 reads FNYEAQ (reference sequence). This CDR3 is 15 amino acids long. The CDR3 bases are TGTGCTAGCAGCTTAACCGGGGGGGCCGGTGAGACCCAGTACTTC. Its translation: CASSLTGGAGETQYF.

The J gene is TRBJ2-5, the V gene TRBV29-1; TRBD2 matches 7 bases. CDR1 and CDR2 (germline): SQVTM, ANQGSEA. This CDR3 is 13 amino acids long. With 7 bases clipped from V and 3 bases from J, the junction kept 8 bases outside the gene matches. The CDR3: CSAGAGSEETQYF. The CDR3 nucleotides are TGCAGCGCTGGAGCGGGGTCGGAAGAGACCCAGTACTTC.

The chain is built from TRBV6-2 or TRBV6-3 and TRBJ2-7, with TRBD1 as a possible D gene (5 bases). Germline CDR1 MNHEY, CDR2 SVGEGT. The CDR3 spans 13 residues. Trimming took 6 bases from V and 2 from J, leaving 11 bases between them. DNA of the CDR3: TGTGCCAGCAGAACAACAGGAGCCTACGAGCAGTACTTC. This sequence encodes CASRTTGAYEQYF.

J is TRBJ2-7 and V is TRBV11-2; TRBD2 matches at 11 bases. J lost 5 bases, V lost 0 bases, and 6 bases had no gene match. Germline V CDR1 and CDR2: SGHAT, FQNNGV. The CDR3 consists of 16 residues. As DNA, the CDR3 is TGTGCCAGCAGCTTAGAGACTAGCGGGATGGGCCACGAGCAGTACTTC. Amino acids: CASSLETSGMGHEQYF.

The chain employs TRBV12-3 or TRBV12-4 and TRBJ2-2; 7 bases are a match to TRBD1. The CDR3 is made up of 13 amino acids. V lost 6 bases and J lost 5; bases outside the gene matches: 3. The CDR3 protein is CASRRQGTGELFF. The CDR3 DNA reads TGTGCCAGCAGGCGACAGGGAACCGGGGAGCTGTTTTTT.